Following are 27 T cell receptor beta chains from one sample sequenced in a study of T-cell memory formation after mild COVID-19. TCRdb re-derived calls from the 5' RACE reads in MiXCR, one entry per CDR3 protein. The sample holds a few hundred thousand distinct CDR3 sequences; approximately 8% are singletons and the top ten take 20% to 25%. The sample was PBMCs or a T cell subset sorted from them (not recorded which). The receptor set was obtained from a man between 18 and 29 years old who had mild COVID-19 (a few samples of this study predate the infection). Cell type and time point are not known.

This clonotype was counted at least ten times. The chain has TRBV7-7 and TRBJ2-3; D may be TRBD1 or TRBD2 (5 bases each). V shed 5 bases and J shed 0 bases, with 6 bases lying between them. The CDR3 contains 13 residues. From germline, CDR1 is SSHAT and CDR2 FNYEAQ (reference sequence). The CDR3 DNA is TGTGCCAGCAGCAGGGACAGCACAGATACGCAGTATTTT. Its translation: CASSRDSTDTQYF. The full variable domain, with the rest looked up from reference TRBV7-7 and TRBJ2-3, is GAGVSQSPRYKVTKRGQDVTLRCDPISSHATLYWYQQALGQGPEFLTYFNYEAQPDKSGLPSDRFSAERPEGSISTLTIQRTEQRDSAMYRCASSRDSTDTQYFGPGTRLTVL.

A few counts support this clonotype. The chain combines TRBV12-3 or TRBV12-4 with TRBJ1-5; the match to TRBD1 covers 9 bases. The V and J ends lost 5 bases and 6 bases, in that order; junction bases with no gene match: 11. The CDR3 spans 16 residues. CDR3 loop: CASSPRTGAGGQPQHF. In DNA, the CDR3 is TGTGCCAGCAGTCCCAGGACAGGGGCAGGAGGTCAGCCCCAGCATTTT.

The chain recombines TRBV9 with TRBJ2-5; the match to TRBD2 covers 11 bases. Germline CDR1 is SGDLS and CDR2 is YYNGEE. This CDR3 contains 16 residues. The J segment lost 2 bases and the V segment lost 4 bases, leaving 7 bases of the junction unmatched. CDR3 coding DNA: TGTGCCAGCAGCTCAACTAGCGGGGGCCCGCAAGAGACCCAGTACTTC. As protein: CASSSTSGGPQETQYF.

This clonotype was found a few times. The rearrangement links TRBV5-1 to TRBJ1-1; D is perhaps TRBD1 (6 bases). The germline V gene encodes CDR1 SGHRS and CDR2 YFSETQ. CDR3 length equals 15 residues. With 5 bases removed from V and 1 base from J, the gap between germline ends came to 15 bases. As DNA, the CDR3 is TGCGCCAGCAGACTAATGACAGGAACGAACACTGAAGCTTTCTTT. This translates into CASRLMTGTNTEAFF.

With respect to this clonotype: A much larger clone differs by one base, so this may be a read error. This chain uses TRBV2 with TRBJ2-7; 7 bases are a match to TRBD1. Germline CDR1 is SNHLY and CDR2 is FYNNEI. There are 12 residues in the CDR3. The CDR3 DNA sequence: TGTGACAGCAGACAAACAGGGGACGAGCAGTACGTC. It translates to CDSRQTGDEQYV.

The gene calls are TRBV27 and TRBJ2-2; 10 nucleotides match TRBD1. The CDR3 runs to 16 residues. The germline gives CDR1 MNHEY, CDR2 SMNVEV (reference sequence). V was clipped by 2 bases and J by 4 bases; unmatched bases: 4. The CDR3 sequence is CASSLPGQGSTGELFF. CDR3 nucleotides: TGTGCCAGCAGTTTACCGGGACAGGGGTCCACCGGGGAGCTGTTTTTT.

The chain uses TRBV5-1 and TRBJ2-1, with no clear D. Trimming pared 6 bases from V and 9 bases from J, leaving 13 bases between. Germline values: CDR1 SGHRS, CDR2 YFSETQ. The CDR3 has 12 amino acids. The CDR3 bases are TGCGCCAGCACCCAAGAGTGGGGTGAGCAGTTCTTC. Translation gives CASTQEWGEQFF.

This clonotype was detected only a few times. This rearrangement joins TRBV12-3 or TRBV12-4 to TRBJ2-2; D is possibly TRBD1 (5 bases). The CDR3 loop spans 13 amino acids. V was trimmed by 3 bases and J by 13 bases, leaving 15 bases between them. CDR3 residues: CASSLPGSQGLFF. The CDR3 DNA is TGTGCCAGCAGTTTGCCAGGGTCCCAAGGGCTGTTTTTT.

The chain links TRBV7-3 to TRBJ2-5, with D perhaps given as TRBD1 or TRBD2 (5 bases each). The germline V and J ends were trimmed by 5 bases and 4 bases, with 17 bases remaining between them. The CDR3 contains 15 residues. The germline gives CDR1 SGHTA, CDR2 FQGTGA. CDR3 bases: TGTGCCAGCAGCCTCGGGACCAACCAGGGAGAGACCCAGTACTTC. Amino acid sequence: CASSLGTNQGETQYF.

V and J are TRBV20-1 and TRBJ2-1; no definite D call. Germline V lookup: CDR1 DFQATT, CDR2 SNEGSKA (reference sequence). The V end lost 0 bases, the J end lost 10 bases, and 16 bases lay between the germline ends. The CDR3 runs to 14 residues. Here the CDR3 reads CSARDLIVAFEQFF. The DNA for the CDR3 is TGCAGTGCTAGAGATCTCATAGTGGCGTTCGAGCAGTTCTTC.

This clonotype was seen more than once but under ten times. This rearrangement joins TRBV29-1 to TRBJ2-1; tentatively, D is TRBD2 (5 bases). Per the germline V gene, CDR1 is SQVTM and CDR2 is ANQGSEA. This CDR3 is built from 12 residues. V shed 4 bases and J shed 7 bases, with 11 bases lying between them. CDR3 sequence: CSVAGLTNEQFF. DNA for the CDR3: TGCAGCGTTGCTGGACTCACGAATGAGCAGTTCTTC.

The V call is TRBV2, the J call TRBJ1-1, with D possibly matching TRBD1 (6 bases). V lost 4 bases, J lost 1 base, and 10 bases lay in between. Germline V lookup: CDR1 SNHLY, CDR2 FYNNEI. The CDR3 has 14 amino acids. The CDR3 here is CASSVGGGNTEAFF. In DNA, the CDR3 is TGTGCCAGCAGTGTGGGGGGCGGGAACACTGAAGCTTTCTTT.

The sample holds many counts of this clonotype. CDR3 in DNA: TGCAGTGCTAGTGCAGAATGGAATGAGCAGTTCTTC. Protein: CSASAEWNEQFF. The chain has TRBV20-1 and TRBJ2-1, with unresolved D. CDR1 is DFQATT and CDR2 is SNEGSKA in the germline V gene (reference sequence). This CDR3 has 12 residues. V was cut by 3 bases and J by 7 bases, with 10 bases left in between.

The chain couples TRBV5-5 to TRBJ2-2, with D perhaps TRBD1 (6 bases). The V gene lost 0 bases and the J gene lost 6 bases, with 9 bases spanning the gap. The CDR3 runs to 14 residues. Germline loops: CDR1 SGHKS, CDR2 YYEKEE (reference sequence). CDR3 loop: CASSLVGQSGELFF. CDR3 in DNA: TGTGCCAGCAGCTTGGTGGGACAATCCGGGGAGCTGTTTTTT.

This clonotype was seen only a few times. This chain joins TRBV29-1 and TRBJ1-5; D not certain. The CDR3 totals 14 residues. V lost 3 bases to trimming and J lost 6 bases, with 15 bases between them. Germline values: CDR1 SQVTM, CDR2 ANQGSEA. CDR3 sequence (DNA): TGCAGCGTTGAGTCACTCAGATCAGGTCAGCCCCAGCATTTT. Translating gives CSVESLRSGQPQHF.

This clonotype was found a few times. The genes are TRBV4-2 and TRBJ1-4, with D uncertain. V lost 1 base, J lost 4 bases, and 10 bases lay in between. The CDR3 has 15 amino acids. Germline CDR1 LGHNA, CDR2 YNFKEQ. CDR3: CASSQVLGINEKLFF. DNA for the CDR3: TGTGCCAGCAGCCAAGTTTTGGGGATTAATGAAAAACTGTTTTTT.

The chain employs TRBV18 and TRBJ1-1; no firm D call. The CDR3 totals 13 residues. Trimming stripped 3 bases from V and 1 base from J, with 6 bases between. The germline gives CDR1 KGHSH, CDR2 LQKENI. CDR3 sequence: CASSPLENTEAFF. The CDR3 coding sequence is TGTGCCAGCTCACCCCTAGAGAACACTGAAGCTTTCTTT.

This clonotype has just a few counts. The rearrangement links TRBV2 to TRBJ2-7; possible D gene TRBD2, 5 bases. This CDR3 is 14 amino acids long. Germline V lookup: CDR1 SNHLY, CDR2 FYNNEI. V lost 7 bases and J 3 bases, leaving 16 bases between the germline ends. The CDR3 region is CASTPGWGDYEQYF. The CDR3 DNA is TGTGCCAGCACCCCGGGTTGGGGAGACTACGAGCAGTACTTC.

The chain joins TRBV5-1 to TRBJ1-1; TRBD1 matches at 9 bases. The V segment lost 2 bases and the J segment 6 bases; nucleotides outside the gene matches: 5. Per the germline V gene, CDR1 is SGHRS and CDR2 is YFSETQ. The CDR3 runs 14 residues. The CDR3 protein is CASSFLTGGAEAFF. CDR3 nucleotide sequence: TGCGCCAGCAGCTTCTTGACAGGGGGAGCTGAAGCTTTCTTT.

This clonotype appeared a few times. The rearrangement joins TRBV6-2 or TRBV6-3 to TRBJ1-2; no reliable D call. With 2 bases removed from V and 4 bases from J, the gap between germline ends came to 14 bases. This CDR3 spans 15 amino acids. Germline CDR1 is MNHEY and CDR2 is SVGEGT. CDR3 region: CASSYGITVSYGYTF. CDR3 nucleotide sequence: TGTGCCAGCAGTTACGGCATAACCGTGAGCTATGGCTACACCTTC.

The chain has TRBV29-1 and TRBJ2-5, with a possible D match to TRBD2 (6 bases). Per the germline V gene, CDR1 is SQVTM and CDR2 is ANQGSEA. Trimming took off 1 base at V and 7 bases at J, with 13 bases between the two ends. The length of the CDR3 is 13 residues. Here the CDR3 reads CSVEVGTGGTQYF. The CDR3 bases are TGCAGCGTTGAAGTTGGGACTGGGGGGACCCAGTACTTC.

This clonotype has more than one count but fewer than ten. This chain links TRBV7-8 with TRBJ2-3; D is undetermined. The CDR3 covers 14 residues. From germline, CDR1 is SGHVS and CDR2 FQNEAQ. V was clipped by 5 bases and J by 1 base, with 10 bases between them. CDR3 DNA: TGTGCCAGCAGCCCTCCGATTGGCACAGATACGCAGTATTTT. This encodes CASSPPIGTDTQYF.

This clonotype was counted once. The genes are TRBV6-5 and TRBJ2-2, with 7 bases lining up with TRBD1. V gave up 2 bases and J gave up 0 bases; unmatched junction bases: 0. This CDR3 comprises 15 residues. CDR1 and CDR2 from the germline V gene are MNHEY and SVGAGI. CDR3 in DNA: TGTGCCAGCAGTTACAGGGGGCCGAACACCGGGGAGCTGTTTTTT. It specifies CASSYRGPNTGELFF.

The chain has TRBV2 and TRBJ2-3, with D possibly matching TRBD2 (6 bases). V lost 4 bases and J lost 3, with 14 bases in between. Germline V CDR1 and CDR2: SNHLY, FYNNEI. The CDR3 has 15 residues. The CDR3 reads CASSVRRGATDTQYF. In nucleotides, the CDR3 is TGTGCCAGCAGTGTGCGGCGGGGAGCGACAGATACGCAGTATTTT.

This clonotype appeared a few times. The chain employs TRBV2 and TRBJ2-6; possibly TRBD1 for D (6 bases). Between the trimmed V and J ends, which lost 5 bases and 3 bases, there was a span of 11 bases. The CDR3 has 15 residues. CDR1 SNHLY and CDR2 FYNNEI come from the germline V gene. The CDR3 DNA reads TGTGCCAGCAGTCTCGACAGGATTGGGGCCAACGTCCTGACTTTC. Translating it yields CASSLDRIGANVLTF.

The table lists this clonotype with a few counts. This sequence joins TRBV7-2 and TRBJ2-7, with D possibly matching TRBD1 (6 bases). Germline loops: CDR1 SGHTA, CDR2 FQGNSA. Trimming removed 4 bases from V and 5 bases from J, with 15 bases in between. The CDR3 covers 14 residues. The CDR3, as DNA: TGTGCCAGCAGCTCTCTCCTGACAGGCCACGAGCAGTACTTC. It is translated as CASSSLLTGHEQYF. Together with reference TRBV7-2 and TRBJ2-7, the CDR3 gives the full variable domain: GAGVSQSPSNKVTEKGKDVELRCDPISGHTALYWYRQSLGQGLEFLIYFQGNSAPDKSGLPSDRFSAERTGGSVSTLTIQRTQQEDSAVYLCASSSLLTGHEQYFGPGTRLTVT.

In nucleotides, the CDR3 is TGTGCCAGCAGCCCGACAGGGTCAGCCTATGGCTACACCTTC. It specifies CASSPTGSAYGYTF. The genes are TRBV5-6 and TRBJ1-2, with 7 bases matching TRBD1. This CDR3 is built from 14 residues. Germline V CDR1 and CDR2: SGHDT, YYEEEE. Germline trimming cut 4 bases from V and 4 bases from J; bases unmatched to any gene: 7.